Below, 4 T cell receptor beta chains from the same sample are listed, as sequenced in a study of blood T cell repertoires in COVID-19. Sequencing used immunoSEQ multiplex PCR; TCRdb keeps in-frame clones, though not all of them. This table holds 150,000 to 200,000 clones, more than 75% found once. Material: peripheral blood. These receptors were taken from a man aged 35 to 55 with active or convalescent COVID-19.

This clone came up a few times. V gene TRBV7-2 combines with J gene TRBJ2-7, with D perhaps matching TRBD2 (7 bases). The germline gives CDR1 SGHTA, CDR2 FQGNSA. CDR3 length: 18 residues. Trimming cost V 4 bases and J 3 bases, with 25 bases left between them. The CDR3 nucleotides are TGTGCCAGCAGCTCAAAAGGGGGGGTGAGCGGTGAGATCTACGAGCAGTACTTC. This translates into CASSSKGGVSGEIYEQYF.

V usage is TRBV28 and J usage is TRBJ1-5; D uncertain. Trimming shortened V by 3 bases and J by 2 bases, and 11 bases separated the two germline ends. The CDR3 totals 15 residues. In germline, CDR1 is MDHEN, CDR2 SYDVKM. The CDR3 DNA is TGTGCCAGCAGTTTCCGGGGAGGCGGCAATCAGCCCCAGCATTTT. Protein product: CASSFRGGGNQPQHF. The entire variable domain, with the rest obtained from reference TRBV28 and TRBJ1-5, is as follows: DVKVTQSSRYLVKRTGEKVFLECVQDMDHENMFWYRQDPGLGLRLIYFSYDVKMKEKGDIPEGYSVSREKKERFSLILESASTNQTSMYLCASSFRGGGNQPQHFGDGTRLSIL.

The chain is built from TRBV12-3 or TRBV12-4 and TRBJ2-1, with TRBD2 identical over 7 bases. The CDR3 is 13 amino acids. J was trimmed by 6 bases and V by 8 bases; bases with no gene match: 7. The CDR3 spells CASLYWGGNEQFF. CDR3 nucleotide sequence: TGTGCCAGCCTCTATTGGGGGGGCAATGAGCAGTTCTTC.

The chain carries TRBV30 and TRBJ1-6; 7 bases are shared with TRBD1. The CDR3 totals 14 residues. With V trimmed by 0 bases and J by 5 bases, 1 base remained unmatched. Germline lookup yields CDR1 GTSNPN and CDR2 SVGIG (reference sequence). DNA for the CDR3: TGTGCCTGGAGTGTACAGGGGAATAATTCACCCCTCCACTTT. Its translation is CAWSVQGNNSPLHF.